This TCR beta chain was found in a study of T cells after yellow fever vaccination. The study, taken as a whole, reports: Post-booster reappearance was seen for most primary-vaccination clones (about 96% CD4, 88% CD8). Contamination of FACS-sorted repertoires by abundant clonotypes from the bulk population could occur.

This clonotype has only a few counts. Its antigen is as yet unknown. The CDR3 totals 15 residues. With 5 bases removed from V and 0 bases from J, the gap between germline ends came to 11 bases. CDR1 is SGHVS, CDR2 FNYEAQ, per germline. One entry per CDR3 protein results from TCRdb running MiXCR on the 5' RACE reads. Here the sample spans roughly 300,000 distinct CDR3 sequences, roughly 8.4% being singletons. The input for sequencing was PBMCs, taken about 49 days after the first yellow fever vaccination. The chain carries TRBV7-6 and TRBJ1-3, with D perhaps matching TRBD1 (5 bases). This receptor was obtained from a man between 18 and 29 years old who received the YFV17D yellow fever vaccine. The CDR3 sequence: CASSPSRGSGNTIYF. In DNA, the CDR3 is TGTGCCAGCAGCCCAAGTAGGGGCTCTGGAAACACCATATATTTT.